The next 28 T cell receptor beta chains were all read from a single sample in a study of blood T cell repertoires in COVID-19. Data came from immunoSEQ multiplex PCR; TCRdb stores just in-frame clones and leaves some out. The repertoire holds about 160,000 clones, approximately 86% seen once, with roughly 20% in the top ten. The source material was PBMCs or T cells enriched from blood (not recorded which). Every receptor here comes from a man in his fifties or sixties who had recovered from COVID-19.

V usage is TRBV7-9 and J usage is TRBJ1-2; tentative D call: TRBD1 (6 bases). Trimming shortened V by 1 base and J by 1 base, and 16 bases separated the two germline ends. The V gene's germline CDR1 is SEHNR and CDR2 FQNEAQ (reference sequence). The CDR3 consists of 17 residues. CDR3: CASSLGGQPPHNYGYTF. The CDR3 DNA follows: TGTGCCAGCAGCTTAGGCGGACAGCCGCCGCATAACTATGGCTACACCTTC.

CDR3 sequence reads: CASSLPRSSGITYNEQFF. In nucleotides, the CDR3 is TGTGCCAGCAGTCTCCCCCGGTCTAGCGGGATAACCTACAATGAGCAGTTCTTC. J is TRBJ2-1 and V is TRBV7-9; 9 bases match TRBD2. This CDR3 has 18 amino acids. The V gene's germline CDR1 is SEHNR and CDR2 FQNEAQ (reference sequence). V lost 6 bases and J lost 2; bases outside the gene matches: 14.

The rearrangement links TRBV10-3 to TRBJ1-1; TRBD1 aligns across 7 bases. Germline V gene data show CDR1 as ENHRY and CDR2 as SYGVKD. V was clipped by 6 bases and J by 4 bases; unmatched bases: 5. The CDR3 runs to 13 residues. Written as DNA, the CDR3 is TGTGCCATCAGACAGGGGATAAGCACTGAAGCTTTCTTT. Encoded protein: CAIRQGISTEAFF.

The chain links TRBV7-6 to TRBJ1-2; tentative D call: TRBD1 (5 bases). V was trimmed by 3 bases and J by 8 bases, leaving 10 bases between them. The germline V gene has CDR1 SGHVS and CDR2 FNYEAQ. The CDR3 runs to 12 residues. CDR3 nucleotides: TGTGCCAGCAGCTTTGGGGCAGGGGGCTACACCTTC. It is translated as CASSFGAGGYTF.

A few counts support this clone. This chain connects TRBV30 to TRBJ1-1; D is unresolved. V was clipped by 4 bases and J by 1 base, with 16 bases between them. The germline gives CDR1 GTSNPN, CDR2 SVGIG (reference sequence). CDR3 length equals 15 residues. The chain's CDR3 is CAWKEGRIWNTEAFF. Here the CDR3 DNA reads TGTGCCTGGAAAGAAGGGAGGATTTGGAACACTGAAGCTTTCTTT. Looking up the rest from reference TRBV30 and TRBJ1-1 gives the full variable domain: SQTIHQWPATLVQPVGSPLSLECTVEGTSNPNLYWYRQAAGRGLQLLFYSVGIGQISSEVPQNLSASRPQDRQFILSSKKLLLSDSGFYLCAWKEGRIWNTEAFFGQGTRLTVV.

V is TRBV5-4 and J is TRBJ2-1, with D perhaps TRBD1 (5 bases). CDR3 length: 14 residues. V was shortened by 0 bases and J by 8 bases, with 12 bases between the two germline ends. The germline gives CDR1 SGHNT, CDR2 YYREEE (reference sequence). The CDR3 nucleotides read TGTGCCAGCAGCTTGGTCAGGGCTCAGGATGAGCAGTTCTTC. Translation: CASSLVRAQDEQFF.

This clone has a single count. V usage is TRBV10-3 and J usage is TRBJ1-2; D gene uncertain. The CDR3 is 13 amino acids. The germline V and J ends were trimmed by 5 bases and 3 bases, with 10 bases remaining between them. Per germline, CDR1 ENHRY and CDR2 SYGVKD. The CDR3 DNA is TGTGCCATCAGTCAAGACGGAGACTATGGCTACACCTTC. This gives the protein CAISQDGDYGYTF.

The CDR3 sequence is CASSFYIRSGHYGYTF. The CDR3 DNA follows: TGTGCCAGCAGTTTTTACATCAGGAGCGGTCACTATGGCTACACCTTC. The V gene is TRBV28, the J gene TRBJ1-2; D is unresolved. Germline V gene sequence: CDR1 MDHEN, CDR2 SYDVKM. Between the trimmed V and J ends, which lost 3 bases and 3 bases, there was a span of 17 bases. CDR3 length: 16 residues.

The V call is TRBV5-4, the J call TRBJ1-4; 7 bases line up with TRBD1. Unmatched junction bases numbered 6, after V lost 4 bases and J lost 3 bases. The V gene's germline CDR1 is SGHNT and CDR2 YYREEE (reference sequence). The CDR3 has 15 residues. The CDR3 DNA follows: TGTGCCAGCAGCACCGACAGGGCCTCTAATGAAAAACTGTTTTTT. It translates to CASSTDRASNEKLFF. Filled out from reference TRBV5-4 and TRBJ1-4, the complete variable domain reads ETGVTQSPTHLIKTRGQQVTLRCSSQSGHNTVSWYQQALGQGPQFIFQYYREEENGRGNFPPRFSGLQFPNYSSELNVNALELDDSALYLCASSTDRASNEKLFFGSGTQLSVL.

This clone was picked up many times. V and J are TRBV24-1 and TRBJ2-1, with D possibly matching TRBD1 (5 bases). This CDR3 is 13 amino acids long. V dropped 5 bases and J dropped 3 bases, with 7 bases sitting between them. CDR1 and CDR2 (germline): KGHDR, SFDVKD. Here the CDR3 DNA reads TGTGCCACCAGTGTGGACAACTACAATGAGCAGTTCTTC. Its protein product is CATSVDNYNEQFF.

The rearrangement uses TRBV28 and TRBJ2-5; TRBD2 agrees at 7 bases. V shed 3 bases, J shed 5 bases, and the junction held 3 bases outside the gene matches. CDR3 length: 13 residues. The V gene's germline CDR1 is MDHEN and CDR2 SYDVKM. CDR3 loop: CASSLGGFETQYF. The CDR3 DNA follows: TGTGCCAGCAGTTTGGGGGGGTTTGAGACCCAGTACTTC.

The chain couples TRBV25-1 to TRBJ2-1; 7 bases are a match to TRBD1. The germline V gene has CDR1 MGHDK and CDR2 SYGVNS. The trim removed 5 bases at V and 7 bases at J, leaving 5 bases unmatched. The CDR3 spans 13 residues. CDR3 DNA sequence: TGTGCCAGCAGTCGACAGGGAAATAATGAGCAGTTCTTC. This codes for CASSRQGNNEQFF.

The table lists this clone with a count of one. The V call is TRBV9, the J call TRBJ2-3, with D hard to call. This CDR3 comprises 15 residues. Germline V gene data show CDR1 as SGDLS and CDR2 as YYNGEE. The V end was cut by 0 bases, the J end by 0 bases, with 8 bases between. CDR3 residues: CASSVGHGSTDTQYF. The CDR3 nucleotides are TGTGCCAGCAGCGTAGGTCACGGGAGCACAGATACGCAGTATTTT.

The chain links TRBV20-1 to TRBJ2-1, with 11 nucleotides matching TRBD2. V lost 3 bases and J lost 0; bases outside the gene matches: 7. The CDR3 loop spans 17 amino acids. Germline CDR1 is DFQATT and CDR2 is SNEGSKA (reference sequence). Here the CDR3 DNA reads TGCAGTGCTAGTACTAGCGGGAGCGCCAGCTCCTACAATGAGCAGTTCTTC. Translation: CSASTSGSASSYNEQFF.

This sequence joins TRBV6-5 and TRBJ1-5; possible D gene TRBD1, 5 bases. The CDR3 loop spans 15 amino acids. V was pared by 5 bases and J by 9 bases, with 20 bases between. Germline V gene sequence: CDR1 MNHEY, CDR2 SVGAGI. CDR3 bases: TGTGCCAGCAGTCCCCCCGGCGGCATGGGACTGCCCCAGCATTTT. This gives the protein CASSPPGGMGLPQHF.

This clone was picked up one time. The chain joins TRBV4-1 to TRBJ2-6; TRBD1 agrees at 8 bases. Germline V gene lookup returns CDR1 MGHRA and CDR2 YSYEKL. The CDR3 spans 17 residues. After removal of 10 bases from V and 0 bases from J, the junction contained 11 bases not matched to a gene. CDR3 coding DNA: TGCGCCATTTCGCCAGGGGGCGGCATCTCTGGGGCCAACGTCCTGACTTTC. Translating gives CAISPGGGISGANVLTF.

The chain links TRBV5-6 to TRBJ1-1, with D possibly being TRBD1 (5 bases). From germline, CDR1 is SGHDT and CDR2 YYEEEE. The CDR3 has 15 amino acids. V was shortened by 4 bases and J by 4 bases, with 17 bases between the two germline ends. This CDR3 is CASSNIGVGGTEAFF. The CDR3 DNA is TGTGCCAGCAGCAATATTGGCGTGGGGGGCACTGAAGCTTTCTTT.

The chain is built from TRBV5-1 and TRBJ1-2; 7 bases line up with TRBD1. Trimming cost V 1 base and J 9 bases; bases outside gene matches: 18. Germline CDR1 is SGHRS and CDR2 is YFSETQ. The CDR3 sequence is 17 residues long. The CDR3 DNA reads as TGCGCCAGCAGCTTGATTGGCGGAGGGCAGGGGGACGATAGCTACACCTTC. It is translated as CASSLIGGGQGDDSYTF.

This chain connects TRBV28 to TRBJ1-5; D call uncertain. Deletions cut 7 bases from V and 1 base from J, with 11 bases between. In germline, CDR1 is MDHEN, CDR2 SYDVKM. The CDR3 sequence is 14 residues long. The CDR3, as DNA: TGTGCCAGCATGCGGAGCATGAGCAATCAGCCCCAGCATTTT. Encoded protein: CASMRSMSNQPQHF.

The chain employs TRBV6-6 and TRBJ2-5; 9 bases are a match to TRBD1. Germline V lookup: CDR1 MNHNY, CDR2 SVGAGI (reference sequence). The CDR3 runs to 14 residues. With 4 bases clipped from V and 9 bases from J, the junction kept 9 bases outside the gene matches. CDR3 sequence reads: CASSWGQGVRAQYF. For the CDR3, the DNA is TGTGCCAGCAGTTGGGGACAGGGAGTTAGGGCCCAGTACTTC.

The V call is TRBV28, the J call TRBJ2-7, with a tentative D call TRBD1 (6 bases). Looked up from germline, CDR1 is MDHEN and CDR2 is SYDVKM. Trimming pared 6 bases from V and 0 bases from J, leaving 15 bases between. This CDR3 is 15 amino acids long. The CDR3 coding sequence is TGTGCCAGCAGACCCCGACAGGCGAACTCCTACGAGCAGTACTTC. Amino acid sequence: CASRPRQANSYEQYF.

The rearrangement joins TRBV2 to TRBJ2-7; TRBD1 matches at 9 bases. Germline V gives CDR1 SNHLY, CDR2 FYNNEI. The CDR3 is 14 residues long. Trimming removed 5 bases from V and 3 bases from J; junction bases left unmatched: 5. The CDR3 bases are TGTGCCAGCAGTTGGACAGGGGACTTCTACGAGCAGTACTTC. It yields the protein CASSWTGDFYEQYF.

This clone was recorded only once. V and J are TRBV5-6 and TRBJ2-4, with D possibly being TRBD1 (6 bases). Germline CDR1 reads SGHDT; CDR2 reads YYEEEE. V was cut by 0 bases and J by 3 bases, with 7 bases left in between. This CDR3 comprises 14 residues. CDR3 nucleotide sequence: TGTGCCAGCAGCTTGGAGACAGGCAAAAACATTCAGTACTTC. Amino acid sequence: CASSLETGKNIQYF.

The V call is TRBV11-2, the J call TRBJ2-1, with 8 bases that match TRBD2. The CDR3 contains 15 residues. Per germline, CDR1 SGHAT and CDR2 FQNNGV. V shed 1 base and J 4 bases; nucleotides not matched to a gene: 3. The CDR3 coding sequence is TGTGCCAGCAGCTTAGCGGGAGGGCCGTACAATGAGCAGTTCTTC. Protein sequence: CASSLAGGPYNEQFF.

The CDR3 here is CASSSRQGQKNEQFF. CDR3 bases: TGTGCCAGCAGTTCTCGACAGGGGCAGAAGAATGAGCAGTTCTTC. The V and J genes are TRBV28 and TRBJ2-1; TRBD1 matches 8 bases. The CDR3 extends over 15 amino acids. V shed 4 bases, J shed 7 bases, and the junction held 9 bases outside the gene matches. CDR1 and CDR2 (germline): MDHEN, SYDVKM.

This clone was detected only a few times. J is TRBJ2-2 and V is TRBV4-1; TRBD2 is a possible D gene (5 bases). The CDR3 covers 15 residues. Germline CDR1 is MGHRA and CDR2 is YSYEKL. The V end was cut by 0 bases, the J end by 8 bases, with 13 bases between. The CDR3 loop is CASSQEGAGVGELFF. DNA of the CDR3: TGCGCCAGCAGCCAAGAGGGAGCAGGAGTTGGGGAGCTGTTTTTT.

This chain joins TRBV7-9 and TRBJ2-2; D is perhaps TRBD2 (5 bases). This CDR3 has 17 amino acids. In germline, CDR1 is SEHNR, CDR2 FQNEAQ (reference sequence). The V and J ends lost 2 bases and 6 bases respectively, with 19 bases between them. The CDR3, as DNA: TGTGCCAGCAGCTTACCAGCAGGCGGAATGGACTCCGGGGAGCTGTTTTTT. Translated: CASSLPAGGMDSGELFF.

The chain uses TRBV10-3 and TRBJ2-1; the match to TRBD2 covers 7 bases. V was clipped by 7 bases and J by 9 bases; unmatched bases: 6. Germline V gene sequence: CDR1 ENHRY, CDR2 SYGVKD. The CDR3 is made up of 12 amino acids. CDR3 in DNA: TGTGCCATCACGGGGGGAGAAACTGAGCAGTTCTTC. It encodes CAITGGETEQFF.